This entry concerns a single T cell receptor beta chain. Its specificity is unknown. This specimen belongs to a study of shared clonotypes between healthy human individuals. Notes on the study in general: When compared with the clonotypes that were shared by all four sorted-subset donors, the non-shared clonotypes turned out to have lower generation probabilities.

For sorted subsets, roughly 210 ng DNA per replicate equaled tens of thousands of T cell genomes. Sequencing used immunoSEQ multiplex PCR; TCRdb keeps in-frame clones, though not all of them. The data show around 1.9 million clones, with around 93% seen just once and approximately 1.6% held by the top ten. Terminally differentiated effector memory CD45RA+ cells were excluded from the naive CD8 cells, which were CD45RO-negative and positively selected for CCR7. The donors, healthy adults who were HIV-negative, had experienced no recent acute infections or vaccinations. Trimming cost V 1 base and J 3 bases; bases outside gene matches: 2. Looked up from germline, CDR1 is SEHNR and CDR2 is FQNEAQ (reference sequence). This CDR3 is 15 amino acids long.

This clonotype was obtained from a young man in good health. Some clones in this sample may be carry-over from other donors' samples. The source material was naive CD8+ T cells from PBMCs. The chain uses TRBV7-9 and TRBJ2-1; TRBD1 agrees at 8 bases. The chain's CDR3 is CASSLGTGFYNEQFF. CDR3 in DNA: TGTGCCAGCAGCTTAGGGACAGGGTTCTACAATGAGCAGTTCTTC.